The text below deals with one TCR beta chain. Some clones are missing from TCRdb's copy, which holds only in-frame ones; the method was immunoSEQ multiplex PCR. The sample has fewer than 850,000 clones; 90% are singletons. The sample originates from a study of shared clonotypes between healthy human individuals. CDR1 and CDR2 from the germline V gene are SQVTM and ANQGSEA. Trimming removed 4 bases at V and 2 bases at J, with 18 bases between. The CDR3 extends over 15 amino acids. Together with CD45RO+ cells, CCR7-negative CD45RA+ TemRA cells were included in CD8 memory. The chain joins TRBV29-1 to TRBJ2-7; D possibly uses TRBD1 or TRBD2 (5 bases each). This clonotype was sampled from a man younger than 35 in good health. Some clones in this sample may be carry-over from other donors' samples. The source material was memory CD8+ T cells from PBMCs. Noted subset: CD45RO+ cells pooled with CCR7-negative TemRA cells. CDR3 residues: CSVGIPGLVTYEQYF. DNA of the CDR3: TGCAGCGTTGGGATTCCGGGGCTGGTTACCTACGAGCAGTACTTC.